These 13 T cell receptor beta chains originate from one sample sequenced in a study of blood T cell repertoires in COVID-19 (dated by TCRdb to the early 2020s). Preparation of the library involved the immunoSEQ multiplex PCR assay. TCRdb retrieved this table from immuneACCESS and kept in-frame rearrangements only. Not all clones are present; in checked studies, unresolved V genes account for under half, and no reason is known for the remainder. The sample yields tens of thousands of clones; about 90% were counted once. Around a sixth of the sample is taken by the ten largest. The sample consisted of peripheral blood. Receptors were obtained from a human donor with active COVID-19. The donor label of this sample is uncertain.

This clone occurred once. This chain connects TRBV4-3 to TRBJ2-7; 7 bases map to TRBD1. Germline V lookup: CDR1 LGHNA, CDR2 YSLEER. The CDR3 extends over 15 amino acids. After removal of 0 bases from V and 5 bases from J, the junction contained 7 bases not matched to a gene. The CDR3 region is CASSQELKGANEQYF. CDR3 in DNA: TGCGCCAGCAGCCAAGAGTTGAAGGGGGCAAACGAGCAGTACTTC.

This clone came up a few times. The chain couples TRBV5-1 to TRBJ1-3, with a weak D call TRBD1 (5 bases). The germline V and J ends were trimmed by 4 bases and 0 bases, with 17 bases remaining between them. The CDR3 loop spans 17 amino acids. Germline V gene sequence: CDR1 SGHRS, CDR2 YFSETQ. CDR3 sequence (DNA): TGCGCCAGCAGCCCAAACCTCGACAGTTACTCTGGAAACACCATATATTTT. Translated: CASSPNLDSYSGNTIYF.

This chain joins TRBV7-9 and TRBJ2-3; TRBD2 might be the D (5 bases). This CDR3 contains 14 residues. The germline V gene encodes CDR1 SEHNR and CDR2 FQNEAQ (reference sequence). V was clipped by 2 bases and J by 0 bases, with 6 bases between them. In DNA, the CDR3 is TGTGCCAGCAGCTTACGGGGAAGCACAGATACGCAGTATTTT. It specifies CASSLRGSTDTQYF.

The chain recombines TRBV7-3 with TRBJ2-3; the match to TRBD2 covers 13 bases. The CDR3 runs to 14 residues. From germline, CDR1 is SGHTA and CDR2 FQGTGA. Trimming at V came to 5 bases and at J to 7 bases, leaving 3 bases not matched to a gene. The CDR3 region has the DNA TGTGCCAGCAGCACGACTAGCGGGGGGAATACGCAGTATTTT. Its protein product is CASSTTSGGNTQYF.

This clone was seen once. The chain links TRBV19 to TRBJ1-3; TRBD1 matches at 7 bases. The trim removed 7 bases at V and 1 base at J, leaving 4 bases unmatched. This CDR3 contains 14 residues. Germline CDR1 LNHDA, CDR2 SQIVND (reference sequence). The CDR3 is CASNPGGSGNTIYF. DNA for the CDR3: TGTGCCAGTAACCCAGGGGGATCTGGAAACACCATATATTTT. The variable domain in full, completed from reference TRBV19 and TRBJ1-3, reads DGGITQSPKYLFRKEGQNVTLSCEQNLNHDAMYWYRQDPGQGLRLIYYSQIVNDFQKGDIAEGYSVSREKKESFPLTVTSAQKNPTAFYLCASNPGGSGNTIYFGEGSWLTVV.

The J gene is TRBJ2-1, the V gene TRBV5-1; 10 nucleotides line up with TRBD2. Germline CDR1 and CDR2: SGHRS and YFSETQ. This CDR3 region has 14 residues. V lost 2 bases and J lost 16; bases outside the gene matches: 12. CDR3 loop: CASSFRSGGEQLFF. In DNA, the CDR3 is TGCGCCAGCAGCTTTAGGAGCGGGGGGGAGCAGTTATTCTTC.

Here the CDR3 DNA reads TGTGCCAGCAGCCAAGATCTGGGAGAAAGTATCAGGGGCGGCGGCTACACCTTC. This translates into CASSQDLGESIRGGGYTF. The rearrangement joins TRBV4-2 to TRBJ1-2; perhaps TRBD1 as D (6 bases). The CDR3 totals 18 residues. Germline lookup yields CDR1 LGHNA and CDR2 YNFKEQ. V lost 0 bases and J 8 bases, leaving 25 bases between the germline ends.

V is TRBV28 and J is TRBJ1-5; tentatively, D is TRBD1 (5 bases). The CDR3 consists of 14 residues. The germline V gene has CDR1 MDHEN and CDR2 SYDVKM. V lost 6 bases and J lost 11, with 20 bases in between. The CDR3 sequence: CASRQDSPPPTQHF. Written as DNA, the CDR3 is TGTGCCAGCAGACAAGACAGCCCGCCGCCTACCCAGCATTTT.

The V gene is TRBV7-2, the J gene TRBJ2-1; no clear D gene. V shed 1 base and J shed 9 bases, with 16 bases lying between them. The CDR3 totals 15 residues. The germline V gene has CDR1 SGHTA and CDR2 FQGNSA. The CDR3 region is CASSLVSQVDGEQFF. The CDR3 DNA follows: TGTGCCAGCAGCTTAGTGAGCCAGGTAGATGGTGAGCAGTTCTTC.

This clone was detected only once. The chain links TRBV10-3 to TRBJ2-1; 7 nucleotides match TRBD1. This CDR3 has 16 residues. The V and J ends lost 4 bases and 1 base, in that order; junction bases with no gene match: 7. Per germline, CDR1 ENHRY and CDR2 SYGVKD. The CDR3 loop reads CAISGTTGASYNEQFF. As DNA, the CDR3 is TGTGCCATCAGTGGCACCACAGGGGCGTCCTACAATGAGCAGTTCTTC.

On this clone itself: At one of its ends the junction is not consistent with the germline gene, which may arise from a read error. CDR3 coding DNA: TGTGCCAGCTCTACCCTCCCGGGACAGTTCATCTTC. Its protein is CASSTLPGQFIF. The chain combines TRBV12-3 or TRBV12-4 with TRBJ2-7, with 7 bases aligning to TRBD1. CDR3 length: 12 amino acids.

A single count supports this clone. In DNA form, the CDR3 reads TGTGCCAGCAGAAGGAGGGCCGCCAATCAGCCCCAGCATTTT. Translation: CASRRRAANQPQHF. The chain couples TRBV19 to TRBJ1-5; no reliable D call. CDR1 LNHDA and CDR2 SQIVND come from the germline V gene (reference sequence). This CDR3 contains 14 residues. Between the trimmed V and J ends, which lost 9 bases and 3 bases, there was a span of 15 bases.

The chain joins TRBV12-3 or TRBV12-4 to TRBJ1-3; D not resolved. With 2 bases removed from V and 3 bases from J, the gap between germline ends came to 2 bases. There are 12 residues in the CDR3. The CDR3 loop is CASSLHGNTIYF. CDR3 DNA: TGTGCCAGCAGTTTACATGGAAACACCATATATTTT.